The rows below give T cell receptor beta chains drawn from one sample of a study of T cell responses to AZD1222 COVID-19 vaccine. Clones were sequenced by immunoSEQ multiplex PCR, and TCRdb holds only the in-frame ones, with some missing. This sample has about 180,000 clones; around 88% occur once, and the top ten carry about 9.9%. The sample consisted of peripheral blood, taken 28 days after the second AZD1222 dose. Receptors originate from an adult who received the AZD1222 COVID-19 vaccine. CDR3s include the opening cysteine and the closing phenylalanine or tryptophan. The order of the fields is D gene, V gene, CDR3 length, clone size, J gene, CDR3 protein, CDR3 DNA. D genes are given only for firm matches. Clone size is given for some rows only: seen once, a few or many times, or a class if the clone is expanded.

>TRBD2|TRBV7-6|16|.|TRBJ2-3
CASSLALAGGTDTQYF
TGTGCCAGCAGCTTAGCTTTAGCGGGGGGCACAGATACGCAGTATTTT
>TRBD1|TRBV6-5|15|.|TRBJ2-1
CASSPGTGRVNEQFF
TGTGCCAGCAGTCCCGGGACAGGCCGTGTAAATGAGCAGTTCTTC
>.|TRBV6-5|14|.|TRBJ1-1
CASSYGQGGTEAFF
TGTGCCAGCAGTTACGGGCAGGGTGGCACTGAAGCTTTCTTT
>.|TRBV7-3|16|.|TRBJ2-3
CASSRGGAGDTDTQYF
TGTGCCAGCAGCCGAGGGGGAGCGGGCGACACAGATACGCAGTATTTT
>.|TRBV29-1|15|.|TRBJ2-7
CSVEVSTGLFYEQYF
TGCAGCGTTGAGGTATCGACCGGCCTGTTCTACGAGCAGTACTTC
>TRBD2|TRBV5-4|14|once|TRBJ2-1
CASSLGLAGAEQFF
TGTGCCAGCAGCTTGGGACTAGCGGGGGCTGAGCAGTTCTTC
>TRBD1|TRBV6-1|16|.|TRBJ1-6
CASSALGRGLDSPLHF
TGTGCCAGCAGTGCCCTGGGAAGGGGGCTGGATTCACCCCTCCACTTT
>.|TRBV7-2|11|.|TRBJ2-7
CASSRGSEQYF
TGTGCCAGCAGCCGAGGGAGCGAGCAGTACTTC
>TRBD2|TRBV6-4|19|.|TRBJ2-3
CASSRNGLAGSGSTDTQYF
TGTGCCAGCAGTAGAAACGGACTAGCGGGGAGCGGGAGCACAGATACGCAGTATTTT
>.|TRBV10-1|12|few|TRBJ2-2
CASSESGGELFF
TGCGCCAGCAGTGAGTCGGGAGGGGAGCTGTTTTTT
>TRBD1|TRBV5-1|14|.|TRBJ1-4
CASSIGTANEKLFF
TGCGCCAGCAGCATCGGGACAGCTAATGAAAAACTGTTTTTT
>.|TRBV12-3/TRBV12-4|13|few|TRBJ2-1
CASSIIGNNEQFF
TGTGCCAGCAGTATCATCGGGAACAATGAGCAGTTCTTC
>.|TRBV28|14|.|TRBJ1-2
CASAAGGRGASYTF
TGTGCCAGCGCGGCCGGGGGCCGGGGGGCGAGCTACACCTTC
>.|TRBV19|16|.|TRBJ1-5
CASSPLGGASNQPQHF
TGTGCCAGTAGCCCACTGGGGGGGGCGAGCAATCAGCCCCAGCATTTT
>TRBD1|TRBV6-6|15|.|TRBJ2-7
CASSERQGSLYEQYF
TGTGCCAGCAGCGAACGACAGGGATCTCTCTACGAGCAGTACTTC
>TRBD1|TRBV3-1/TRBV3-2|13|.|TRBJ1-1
CASSQDPRTGAFF
TGTGCCAGCAGCCAAGACCCAAGGACAGGGGCTTTCTTT
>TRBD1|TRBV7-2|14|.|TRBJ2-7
CASSLAGTGDEQYF
TGTGCCAGCAGCTTAGCAGGGACAGGGGACGAGCAGTACTTC
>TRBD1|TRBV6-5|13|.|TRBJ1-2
CASKEGTGGGYTF
TGTGCCAGTAAGGAAGGGACAGGGGGCGGCTACACCTTC
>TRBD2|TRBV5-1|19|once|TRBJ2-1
CASTKVGLAGGASYNEQFF
TGCGCCAGCACCAAGGTGGGGCTAGCGGGGGGGGCCAGCTACAATGAGCAGTTCTTC
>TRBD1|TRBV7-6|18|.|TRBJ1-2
CASSPFGGQGVIYYGYTF
TGTGCCAGCAGCCCTTTCGGCGGACAGGGTGTAATCTACTATGGCTACACCTTC
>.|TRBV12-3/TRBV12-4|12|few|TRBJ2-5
CASSLTQETQYF
TGTGCCAGCAGTTTAACACAAGAGACCCAGTACTTC
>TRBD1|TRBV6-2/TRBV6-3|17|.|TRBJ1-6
CASSYPGTGVGNSPLHF
TGTGCCAGCAGTTACCCCGGGACAGGGGTTGGTAATTCACCCCTCCACTTT
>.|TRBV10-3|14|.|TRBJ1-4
CAISDGQLNEKLFF
TGTGCCATCAGTGATGGACAGCTTAATGAAAAACTGTTTTTT
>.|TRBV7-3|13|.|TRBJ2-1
CASSLSLSGEQFF
TGTGCCAGCAGCTTATCACTTTCGGGGGAGCAGTTCTTC
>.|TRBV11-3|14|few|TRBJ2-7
CASSPSGGSYEQYF
TGTGCCAGCAGCCCATCGGGTGGATCCTACGAGCAGTACTTC
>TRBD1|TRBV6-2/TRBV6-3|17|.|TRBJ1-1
CASSLDRDRGKDTEAFF
TGTGCCAGCAGTTTGGACCGGGACAGGGGGAAGGACACTGAAGCTTTCTTT
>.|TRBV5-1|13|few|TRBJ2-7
CASSLSGADEQYF
TGCGCCAGCAGCTTGTCGGGGGCCGACGAGCAGTACTTC
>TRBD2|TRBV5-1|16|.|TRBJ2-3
CASSQEGGADSDTQYF
TGCGCCAGCAGCCAAGAGGGAGGGGCGGATTCAGATACGCAGTATTTT
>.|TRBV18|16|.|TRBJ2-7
CASSPRGGLSSYEQYF
TGTGCCAGCTCACCACGCGGGGGCCTTAGCTCCTACGAGCAGTACTTC
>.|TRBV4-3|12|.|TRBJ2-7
CASSQDRGEQYF
TGCGCCAGCAGCCAAGATAGGGGCGAGCAGTACTTC
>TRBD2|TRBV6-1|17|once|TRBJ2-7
CASSEVRLAGGLGEQYF
TGTGCCAGCAGTGAAGTTAGACTAGCGGGGGGTCTCGGCGAGCAGTACTTC
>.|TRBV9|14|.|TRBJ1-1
CASTPRDMNTEAFF
TGTGCCAGCACCCCCAGGGACATGAACACTGAAGCTTTCTTT
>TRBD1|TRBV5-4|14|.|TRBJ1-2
CASSPTGGNYGYTF
TGTGCCAGCAGCCCGACAGGGGGCAACTATGGCTACACCTTC
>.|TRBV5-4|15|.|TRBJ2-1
CASSPRWGAGDEQFF
TGTGCCAGCAGCCCACGGTGGGGGGCGGGGGATGAGCAGTTCTTC
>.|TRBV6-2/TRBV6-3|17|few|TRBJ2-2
CASSPIKPEGNTGELFF
TGTGCCAGCAGTCCCATTAAGCCGGAAGGGAACACCGGGGAGCTGTTTTTT
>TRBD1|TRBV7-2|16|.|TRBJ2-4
CASSPPRDRGANIQYF
TGTGCCAGCAGCCCCCCCCGAGACAGGGGGGCAAACATTCAGTACTTC
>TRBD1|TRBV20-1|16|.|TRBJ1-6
CSASFQGAAYNSPLHF
TGCAGTGCTAGTTTCCAGGGGGCCGCCTATAATTCACCCCTCCACTTT
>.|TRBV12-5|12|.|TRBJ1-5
CASGLVHVPQHF
TGTGCTAGTGGTTTGGTACACGTGCCCCAGCATTTT
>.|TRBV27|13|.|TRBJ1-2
CASRGLGNYGYTF
TGTGCCAGCAGGGGGCTGGGGAACTATGGCTACACCTTC
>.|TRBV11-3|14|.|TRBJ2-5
CASSLGRRGETQYF
TGTGCCAGCAGCTTAGGTCGCCGGGGAGAGACCCAGTACTTC
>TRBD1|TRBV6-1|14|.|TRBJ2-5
CASSELRTGETQYF
TGTGCCAGCAGTGAACTCCGGACAGGAGAGACCCAGTACTTC
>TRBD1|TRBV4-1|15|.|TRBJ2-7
CASSPYAGQAYEQYF
TGCGCCAGCAGCCCCTACGCCGGACAGGCCTACGAGCAGTACTTC
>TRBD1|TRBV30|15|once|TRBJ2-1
CAWRDAGTGRGEQFF
TGTGCCTGGAGGGATGCCGGGACAGGGAGAGGAGAGCAGTTCTTC
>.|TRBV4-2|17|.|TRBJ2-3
CASSQDTASALTDTQYF
TGTGCCAGCAGCCAAGACACGGCTAGCGCCCTCACAGATACGCAGTATTTT
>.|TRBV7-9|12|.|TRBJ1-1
CASSLDYTEAFF
TGTGCCAGCAGCCTGGACTACACTGAAGCTTTCTTT
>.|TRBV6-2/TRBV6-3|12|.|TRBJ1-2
CASSSLASSYTF
TGTGCCAGCAGCTCCCTGGCGTCGAGCTACACCTTC
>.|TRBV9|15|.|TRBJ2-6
CASSVGFSGANVLTF
TGTGCCAGCAGCGTAGGATTTTCTGGGGCCAACGTCCTGACTTTC
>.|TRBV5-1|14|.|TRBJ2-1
CASSPGSGYNEQFF
TGCGCCAGCAGCCCGGGGTCGGGGTACAATGAGCAGTTCTTC
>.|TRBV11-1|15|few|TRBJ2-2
CASSLGGPNTGELFF
TGTGCCAGCAGCTTAGGGGGGCCGAACACCGGGGAGCTGTTTTTT
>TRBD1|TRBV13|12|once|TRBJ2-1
CASSSRGNEQFF
TGTGCCAGCAGCTCCAGGGGGAATGAGCAGTTCTTC